Described below is a single TCR beta chain sequence and its context. The data derive from a study of blood T cell repertoires in COVID-19. Study background: The United States, Italy and Spain supplied acute and convalescent COVID-19 samples. PBMCs, B-cell-depleted T cells, or T cells provided the cDNA or gDNA that made up the material.

Assay: immunoSEQ multiplex PCR; the TCRdb copy retains only in-frame clones and omits some. The sample has about 200,000 clones; about nine tenths are singletons. This CDR3 region has 17 residues. The germline V and J ends were trimmed by 1 base and 5 bases, with 21 bases remaining between them. The V gene's germline CDR1 is SGHDT and CDR2 YYEEEE. Sequencing was carried out using peripheral blood. This chain uses TRBV5-6 with TRBJ1-1; D ambiguous. The receptor comes from a man aged 18 to 29 with active or convalescent COVID-19. CDR3 protein: CASSLLISYDSVTEAFF. The CDR3, as DNA: TGTGCCAGCAGCTTGTTAATATCTTACGACTCAGTGACTGAAGCTTTCTTT.